What follows are 23 T cell receptor beta chains derived from one specimen sequenced in a study of blood T cell repertoires in COVID-19. The data were produced by immunoSEQ multiplex PCR, yet TCRdb's version contains in-frame clones alone and is incomplete. The table records 150,000 to 200,000 clones, roughly nine tenths of them present only once. Source material: peripheral blood. These receptors all stem from a middle-aged man with acute or convalescent COVID-19.

The chain carries TRBV5-1 and TRBJ2-3; D possibly corresponds to TRBD2 (6 bases). CDR1 is SGHRS, CDR2 YFSETQ, per germline. The V and J ends lost 3 bases and 4 bases respectively, with 18 bases between them. CDR3 size: 16 residues. In DNA, the CDR3 is TGCGCCAGCAGCTGGGACGGGAGTCCCGGCGCAGATACGCAGTATTTT. Protein: CASSWDGSPGADTQYF.

The chain links TRBV6-6 to TRBJ2-6; 7 bases are shared with TRBD1. V shed 5 bases, J shed 0 bases, and the junction held 10 bases outside the gene matches. The CDR3 sequence is 18 residues long. Germline values: CDR1 MNHNY, CDR2 SVGAGI (reference sequence). CDR3 coding DNA: TGTGCCAGCAGTCGCCCGGACAGGTTAAGCTCTGGGGCCAACGTCCTGACTTTC. As protein: CASSRPDRLSSGANVLTF.

This chain links TRBV11-3 with TRBJ2-1, with a weak D call TRBD2 (6 bases). The CDR3 covers 15 residues. Per the germline V gene, CDR1 is SGHNT and CDR2 is YENEEA. Trimming removed 5 bases at V and 6 bases at J, with 17 bases between. The CDR3 nucleotides are TGTGCCAGCAGCCGGAGTAGCGGTACGACCAATGAGCAGTTCTTC. Its translation is CASSRSSGTTNEQFF.

V is TRBV6-6 and J is TRBJ2-1; 7 bases align to TRBD2. Trimming at V came to 6 bases and at J to 4 bases, leaving 3 bases not matched to a gene. The germline V gene has CDR1 MNHNY and CDR2 SVGAGI (reference sequence). This CDR3 is 13 amino acids long. CDR3 in amino acids: CASSHGGYNEQFF. CDR3 nucleotide sequence: TGTGCCAGCAGCCACGGGGGGTACAATGAGCAGTTCTTC.

V usage is TRBV11-1 and J usage is TRBJ2-1, with TRBD2 matching over 11 bases. The germline CDR1 and CDR2 sequences are SGHAT and FQDESV (reference sequence). V trimming: 0 bases; J trimming: 2 bases; junction bases outside the gene matches: 6. This CDR3 contains 18 residues. CDR3 DNA: TGTGCCAGCAGCTTAGCTAGCGGGGGGGCGTTCGCCTACAATGAGCAGTTCTTC. The encoded protein is CASSLASGGAFAYNEQFF.

The genes are TRBV6-6 and TRBJ2-3, with TRBD2 matching over 9 bases. V shed 6 bases, J shed 4 bases, and the junction held 8 bases outside the gene matches. This CDR3 has 15 amino acids. Germline V gene data show CDR1 as MNHNY and CDR2 as SVGAGI (reference sequence). The CDR3, as DNA: TGTGCCAGCAGGCTTAGCGGGGGAAATTCAGATACGCAGTATTTT. Protein sequence: CASRLSGGNSDTQYF.

The J gene is TRBJ1-5, the V gene TRBV27; D uncertain. Germline V CDR1 and CDR2: MNHEY, SMNVEV (reference sequence). This CDR3 has 14 amino acids. V lost 5 bases and J 3 bases, leaving 11 bases between the germline ends. CDR3 sequence (DNA): TGTGCCAGCAGTCCTGAGGGTGACAATCAGCCCCAGCATTTT. Its protein product is CASSPEGDNQPQHF.

Comments on this clone: Germline is not matched at one junction end, which may reflect a read error. The chain carries TRBV12-3 or TRBV12-4 and TRBJ2-5; no firm D call. The CDR3 contains 13 residues. The CDR3 protein is CASSLGTAEAQYF. CDR3 nucleotide sequence: TGTGCCAGCAGTTTAGGAACGGCAGAGGCCCAGTACTTC.

The V gene is TRBV14, the J gene TRBJ1-1; no clear D. V was cut by 3 bases and J by 11 bases, with 10 bases left in between. From germline, CDR1 is SGHDN and CDR2 FVKESK. The CDR3 consists of 11 residues. CDR3 nucleotides: TGTGCCAGCAGCCAGGGCTTCGTGGCTTTCTTT. Protein sequence: CASSQGFVAFF.

The V gene is TRBV7-2, the J gene TRBJ1-3; TRBD1 might be the D (6 bases). Germline V CDR1 and CDR2: SGHTA, FQGNSA. V was clipped by 5 bases and J by 3 bases, with 11 bases between them. The CDR3 loop spans 14 amino acids. This CDR3 reads CASSAGTSGNTIYF. CDR3 nucleotide sequence: TGTGCCAGCAGCGCCGGGACAAGTGGAAACACCATATATTTT.

The chain employs TRBV6-2 or TRBV6-3 and TRBJ2-1, with 9 positions matching TRBD2. The germline V gene has CDR1 MNHEY and CDR2 SVGEGT. V shed 3 bases and J 6 bases; nucleotides not matched to a gene: 6. The CDR3 is 15 amino acids. CDR3 protein: CASSYGLAGSNEQFF. Here the CDR3 DNA reads TGTGCCAGCAGTTATGGGCTAGCGGGGTCCAATGAGCAGTTCTTC.

This chain uses TRBV18 with TRBJ1-5; D not certain. The DNA matches TRBJ2-3 better at its end, which makes the J call doubtful. The CDR3 has 12 residues. The germline V gene has CDR1 KGHSH and CDR2 LQKENI. In DNA form, the CDR3 reads TGTGCCAGCTCACTCAAGGAACAGCCCCAGTATTTT. It yields the protein CASSLKEQPQYF.

The chain has TRBV28 and TRBJ1-4; TRBD1 aligns across 9 bases. Germline V gives CDR1 MDHEN, CDR2 SYDVKM. J was trimmed by 6 bases and V by 5 bases; bases with no gene match: 4. The CDR3 loop spans 14 amino acids. DNA for the CDR3: TGTGCCAGCAGTGGGGGACAGGGTTATGAAAAACTGTTTTTT. This translates into CASSGGQGYEKLFF.

This clone came up once. The V and J genes are TRBV27 and TRBJ1-2; a possible D gene is TRBD1 (5 bases). The V gene's germline CDR1 is MNHEY and CDR2 SMNVEV (reference sequence). Between the trimmed V and J ends, which lost 2 bases and 4 bases, there was a span of 11 bases. There are 14 residues in the CDR3. The CDR3 nucleotides are TGTGCCAGCAGTTTAACTTTGGGGCCCTATGGCTACACCTTC. Protein: CASSLTLGPYGYTF.

J is TRBJ2-7 and V is TRBV6-1; possibly TRBD1 for D (5 bases). The germline V gene encodes CDR1 MNHNS and CDR2 SASEGT. V dropped 1 base and J dropped 2 bases, with 9 bases sitting between them. This CDR3 region has 14 residues. The CDR3 protein is CASSEVGLAYEQYF. The CDR3 DNA sequence: TGTGCCAGCAGTGAAGTGGGGCTCGCCTACGAGCAGTACTTC.

The V call is TRBV7-9, the J call TRBJ2-3; 7 nucleotides align to TRBD2. CDR1 and CDR2 from the germline V gene are SEHNR and FQNEAQ (reference sequence). Germline trimming cut 2 bases from V and 1 base from J; bases unmatched to any gene: 6. The CDR3 loop spans 16 amino acids. CDR3 sequence: CASSLIPSGGTDTQYF. The CDR3 nucleotides read TGTGCCAGCAGCTTAATCCCGAGCGGGGGCACAGATACGCAGTATTTT.

V is TRBV5-1 and J is TRBJ2-2, with D perhaps TRBD1 (6 bases). Between the trimmed V and J ends, which lost 5 bases and 0 bases, there was a span of 14 bases. The CDR3 sequence is 16 residues long. Germline V CDR1 and CDR2: SGHRS, YFSETQ. CDR3 in amino acids: CASRSGQLSNTGELFF. DNA of the CDR3: TGCGCCAGCAGATCGGGACAACTATCGAACACCGGGGAGCTGTTTTTT. The entire variable domain, with the rest obtained from reference TRBV5-1 and TRBJ2-2, is as follows: KAGVTQTPRYLIKTRGQQVTLSCSPISGHRSVSWYQQTPGQGLQFLFEYFSETQRNKGNFPGRFSGRQFSNSRSEMNVSTLELGDSALYLCASRSGQLSNTGELFFGEGSRLTVL.

The chain employs TRBV19 and TRBJ1-1; 7 positions agree with TRBD1. V was clipped by 7 bases and J by 6 bases; unmatched bases: 14. The CDR3 consists of 15 residues. Germline V gene lookup returns CDR1 LNHDA and CDR2 SQIVND (reference sequence). The DNA for the CDR3 is TGTGCCAGTACCAGGAGGGCAGGGGGTTCAGCTGAAGCTTTCTTT. It yields the protein CASTRRAGGSAEAFF.

This clone is a singleton in its sample. The CDR3 region has the DNA TGTGCCAGCAGTGCGGGAGGGGACGGGGTGAATTCACCCCTCCACTTT. As protein: CASSAGGDGVNSPLHF. This sequence joins TRBV6-1 and TRBJ1-6, with D tentatively TRBD1 (5 bases). Germline assignment: CDR1 MNHNS and CDR2 SASEGT. V lost 4 bases and J lost 7, with 17 bases in between. The CDR3 spans 16 residues.

The V gene is TRBV6-5, the J gene TRBJ2-3, with D tentatively TRBD2 (5 bases). The CDR3 has 13 residues. Trimming left V 8 bases short and J 3 bases short, with 12 bases between. Germline values: CDR1 MNHEY, CDR2 SVGAGI. The CDR3 DNA reads TGTGCCAGCGTTCGGACTGCTACAGATACGCAGTATTTT. Amino acid sequence: CASVRTATDTQYF.

This chain links TRBV7-8 with TRBJ2-1; possible D gene TRBD2, 6 bases. Trimming cost V 1 base and J 4 bases, with 17 bases left between them. This CDR3 has 17 residues. Germline CDR1 reads SGHVS; CDR2 reads FQNEAQ. The CDR3 loop reads CASSLEVGGSLYNEQFF. The CDR3 nucleotides are TGTGCCAGCAGCTTAGAGGTGGGGGGAAGCCTTTACAATGAGCAGTTCTTC.

The chain links TRBV6-2 or TRBV6-3 to TRBJ2-2; 13 positions agree with TRBD2. With V trimmed by 5 bases and J by 5 bases, 2 bases remained unmatched. CDR3 length: 15 residues. Germline CDR1 and CDR2: MNHEY and SVGEGT. The CDR3 DNA reads TGTGCCAGCAGTCGACTAGCGGGAGGTACCGGGGAGCTGTTTTTT. It encodes CASSRLAGGTGELFF.

The gene calls are TRBV2 and TRBJ2-1; the match to TRBD2 covers 10 bases. The CDR3 sequence is 17 residues long. The ends lost 2 bases at V and 6 bases at J; junction bases unmatched: 10. The V gene's germline CDR1 is SNHLY and CDR2 FYNNEI. CDR3 sequence reads: CASSEIRAGGPSNEQFF. The CDR3 region has the DNA TGTGCCAGCAGTGAAATAAGAGCGGGGGGGCCAAGCAATGAGCAGTTCTTC.